The T cell receptor (beta chain) under discussion was sequenced for a study of T-cell reconstitution after alpha-beta-depleted transplantation in children. V was shortened by 2 bases and J by 3 bases, with 19 bases between the two germline ends. CDR1 is KGHDR, CDR2 SFDVKD, per germline. The length of the CDR3 is 18 residues. Unique molecular identifiers were incorporated during preparation of the TCRbeta library. TCRdb re-analysed the PCR reads in MiXCR, keeping a single row per CDR3 protein. The sample yields approximately 210,000 distinct CDR3 sequences, approximately 14% seen once. This clonotype appeared many times.

The clonotype was recovered from a human donor who donated a stem cell graft to a child with acute lymphoblastic leukemia. The sequenced sample was PBMCs from the stem cell graft donor, obtained from the stem cell graft. The chain recombines TRBV24-1 with TRBJ2-1; possibly TRBD2 for D (5 bases). DNA of the CDR3: TGTGCCACCAGTGATTCGCTTGCTGGAGTGGGAGTCTACAATGAGCAGTTCTTC. It codes for CATSDSLAGVGVYNEQFF.